The present TCR beta chain was sequenced within a study of T cell responses to AZD1222 COVID-19 vaccine. Overall study results and limits: Clonal diversity may have been underestimated in mostly white British donors.

There are 17 residues in the CDR3. The V gene end was trimmed by 3 bases and the J gene end by 5 bases; junction bases not matched to a gene: 16. Looked up from germline, CDR1 is SGHNT and CDR2 is YYREEE (reference sequence). Produced via immunoSEQ multiplex PCR; TCRdb's table is partial and in-frame only. The profile shows about 140,000 clones, 88% of them singletons. Comments on this clone: What it binds is not known.

This TCR was sampled from an adult who received the AZD1222 COVID-19 vaccine. Specimen: peripheral blood, collected 28 days after the second AZD1222 dose. The rearrangement joins TRBV5-4 to TRBJ2-5, with 7 bases matching TRBD2. The CDR3 region is CASSSPPGRETGETQYF. The DNA of the CDR3 is TGTGCCAGCAGCTCACCCCCAGGGCGGGAGACGGGCGAGACCCAGTACTTC.